This T cell receptor (beta chain) was observed in a study of blood T cell repertoires in COVID-19. Across the whole study: Samples representing acute and convalescent COVID-19 were sourced from the United States, Italy and Spain. T cells, B-cell-depleted T cells, or PBMCs supplied cDNA or gDNA.

V was pared by 5 bases and J by 7 bases, with 15 bases between. Germline CDR1 is LGHDT and CDR2 is YNNKEL (reference sequence). The CDR3 covers 15 residues. Under the authors' procedure: Nucleated cell counts were estimated from reference gene primer amplification. Clones were sequenced by immunoSEQ multiplex PCR, and TCRdb holds only the in-frame ones, with some missing. V and J calls and clone size are copied from that table; D and trimming were computed from the DNA. The table has 150,000 to 200,000 clones, 88% seen once. The clonotype comes from a human donor in a cohort sampled during active COVID-19. This rearrangement joins TRBV3-1 (or the pseudogene TRBV3-2) to TRBJ1-6; D might be TRBD1 (5 bases). Sequencing input: peripheral blood. CDR3 sequence (DNA): TGTGCCAGCAGCGAGGTCCAGGGAGGGAATTCACCCCTCCACTTT. Translating it yields CASSEVQGGNSPLHF.